This entry is about one TCR beta chain. These data belong to a study of control samples from healthy donors and cancer patients. This table comes from immunoSEQ multiplex PCR, and its TCRdb copy is limited to in-frame clones, with some not included. The table has some 150,000 clones, 94% seen once. This CDR3 spans 16 amino acids. Trimming cost V 2 bases and J 7 bases, with 17 bases left between them. Germline loops: CDR1 MNHNS, CDR2 SASEGT. Specimen: PBMCs. The chain combines TRBV6-1 with TRBJ1-4, with no clear D. This TCR was sampled from a man aged 55 to 70 with colorectal cancer. The CDR3 coding sequence is TGTGCCAGCAGTGAAAATACAAGCCCGAGGCGTGAAAAACTGTTTTTT. As protein: CASSENTSPRREKLFF.